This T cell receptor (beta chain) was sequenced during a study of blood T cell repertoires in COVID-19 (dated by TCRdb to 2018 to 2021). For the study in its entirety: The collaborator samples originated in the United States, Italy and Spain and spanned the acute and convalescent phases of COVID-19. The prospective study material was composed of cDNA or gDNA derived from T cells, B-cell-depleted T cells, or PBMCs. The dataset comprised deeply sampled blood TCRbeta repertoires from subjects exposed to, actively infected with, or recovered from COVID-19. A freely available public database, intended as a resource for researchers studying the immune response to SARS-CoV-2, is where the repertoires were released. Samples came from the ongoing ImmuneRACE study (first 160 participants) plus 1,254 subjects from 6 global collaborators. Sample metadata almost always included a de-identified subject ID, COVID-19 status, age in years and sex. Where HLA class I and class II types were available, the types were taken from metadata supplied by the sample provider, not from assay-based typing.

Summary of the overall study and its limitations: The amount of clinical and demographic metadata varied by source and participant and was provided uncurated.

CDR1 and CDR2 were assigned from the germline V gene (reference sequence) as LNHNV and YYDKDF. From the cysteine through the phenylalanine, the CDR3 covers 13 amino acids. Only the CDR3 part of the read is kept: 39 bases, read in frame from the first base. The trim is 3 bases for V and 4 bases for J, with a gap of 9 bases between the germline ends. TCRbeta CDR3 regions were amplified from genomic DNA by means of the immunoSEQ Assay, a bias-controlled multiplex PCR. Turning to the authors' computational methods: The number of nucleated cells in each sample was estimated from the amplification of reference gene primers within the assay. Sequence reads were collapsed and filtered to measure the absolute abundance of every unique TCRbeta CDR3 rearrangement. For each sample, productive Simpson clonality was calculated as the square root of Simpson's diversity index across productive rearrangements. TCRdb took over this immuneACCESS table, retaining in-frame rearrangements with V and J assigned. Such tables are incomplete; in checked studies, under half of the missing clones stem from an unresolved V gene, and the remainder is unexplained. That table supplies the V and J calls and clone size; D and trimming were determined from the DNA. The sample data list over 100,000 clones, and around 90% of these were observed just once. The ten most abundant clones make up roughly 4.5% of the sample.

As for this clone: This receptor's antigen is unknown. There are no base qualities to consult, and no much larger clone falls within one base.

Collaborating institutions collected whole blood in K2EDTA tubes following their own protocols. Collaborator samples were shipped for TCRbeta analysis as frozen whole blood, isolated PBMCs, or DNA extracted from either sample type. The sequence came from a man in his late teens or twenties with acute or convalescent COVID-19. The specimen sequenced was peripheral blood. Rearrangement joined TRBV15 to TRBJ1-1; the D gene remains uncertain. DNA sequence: TGTGCCACCAGCAGTCAAGACACCACTGAAGCTTTCTTT. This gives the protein CATSSQDTTEAFF.